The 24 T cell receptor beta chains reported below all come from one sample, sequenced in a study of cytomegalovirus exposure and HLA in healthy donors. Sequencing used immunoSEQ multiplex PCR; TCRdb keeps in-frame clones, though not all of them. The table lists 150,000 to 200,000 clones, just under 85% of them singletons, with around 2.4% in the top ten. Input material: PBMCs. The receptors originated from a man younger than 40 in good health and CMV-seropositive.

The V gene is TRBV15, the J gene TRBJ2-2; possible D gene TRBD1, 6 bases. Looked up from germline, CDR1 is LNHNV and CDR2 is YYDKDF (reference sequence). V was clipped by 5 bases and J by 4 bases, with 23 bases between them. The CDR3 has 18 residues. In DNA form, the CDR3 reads TGTGCCACCAGCCCACCCCCGGGCAGGGGCCCGGGCACCGGGGAGCTGTTTTTT. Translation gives CATSPPPGRGPGTGELFF.

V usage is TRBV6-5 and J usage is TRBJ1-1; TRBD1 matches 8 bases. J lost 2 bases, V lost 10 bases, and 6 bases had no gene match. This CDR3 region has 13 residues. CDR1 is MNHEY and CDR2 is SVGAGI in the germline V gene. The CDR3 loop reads CAIRQGSNTEAFF. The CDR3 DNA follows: TGTGCCATCCGACAGGGGTCTAACACTGAAGCTTTCTTT.

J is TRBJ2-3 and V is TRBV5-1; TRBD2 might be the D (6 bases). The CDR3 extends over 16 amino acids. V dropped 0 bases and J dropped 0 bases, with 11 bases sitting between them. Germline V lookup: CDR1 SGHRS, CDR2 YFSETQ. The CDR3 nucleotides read TGCGCCAGCAGCTTGGACACGGGGGTGAGCACAGATACGCAGTATTTT. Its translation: CASSLDTGVSTDTQYF.

The CDR3 region is CASSPRPLGGDIQYF. CDR3 nucleotides: TGTGCCAGCAGTCCTAGGCCGCTAGGGGGGGACATTCAGTACTTC. The chain combines TRBV6-6 with TRBJ2-4; perhaps TRBD2 as D (7 bases). V gave up 5 bases and J gave up 8 bases, with 19 bases separating them. Germline V gene data show CDR1 as MNHNY and CDR2 as SVGAGI (reference sequence). The CDR3 length is 15 residues.

The CDR3 loop reads CASSLSRVNQPQHF. The DNA of the CDR3 is TGTGCCAGCAGCTTGAGCAGGGTCAATCAGCCCCAGCATTTT. V usage is TRBV5-6 and J usage is TRBJ1-5, with a possible D match to TRBD1 (5 bases). V lost 1 base, J lost 3 bases, and 8 bases lay in between. The germline gives CDR1 SGHDT, CDR2 YYEEEE. This CDR3 spans 14 amino acids.

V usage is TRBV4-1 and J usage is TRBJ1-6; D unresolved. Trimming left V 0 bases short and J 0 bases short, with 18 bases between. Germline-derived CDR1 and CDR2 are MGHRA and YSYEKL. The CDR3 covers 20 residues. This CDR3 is CASSQEEGPTALSYNSPLHF. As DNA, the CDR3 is TGCGCCAGCAGCCAAGAGGAGGGCCCCACGGCCCTCTCCTATAATTCACCCCTCCACTTT.

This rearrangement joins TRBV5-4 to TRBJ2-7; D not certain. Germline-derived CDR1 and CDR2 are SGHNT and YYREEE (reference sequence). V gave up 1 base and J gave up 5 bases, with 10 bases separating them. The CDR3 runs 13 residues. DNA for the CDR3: TGTGCCAGCAGCTTGAGGCAGGCTGACGAGCAGTACTTC. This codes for CASSLRQADEQYF.

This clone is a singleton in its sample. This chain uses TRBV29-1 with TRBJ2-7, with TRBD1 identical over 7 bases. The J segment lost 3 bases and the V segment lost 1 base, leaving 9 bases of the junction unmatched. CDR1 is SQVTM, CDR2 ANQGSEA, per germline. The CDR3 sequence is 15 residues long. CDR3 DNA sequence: TGCAGCGTTGAAGCTCGACAGGGTCAGGACTACGAGCAGTACTTC. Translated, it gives CSVEARQGQDYEQYF.

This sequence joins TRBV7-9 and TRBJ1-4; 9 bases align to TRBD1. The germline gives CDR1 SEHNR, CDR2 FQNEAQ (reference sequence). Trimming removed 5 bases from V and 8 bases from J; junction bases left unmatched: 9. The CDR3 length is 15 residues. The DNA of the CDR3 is TGTGCCAGCAGCGGCCTAGGGGACAGGGTCGAAAAACTGTTTTTT. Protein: CASSGLGDRVEKLFF.

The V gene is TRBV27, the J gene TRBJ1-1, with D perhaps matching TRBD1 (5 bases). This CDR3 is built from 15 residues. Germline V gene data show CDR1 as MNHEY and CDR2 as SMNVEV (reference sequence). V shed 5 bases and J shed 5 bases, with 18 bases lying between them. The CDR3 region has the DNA TGTGCCAGCAGTCCCTCACAAGGGGTACGTACTGAAGCTTTCTTT. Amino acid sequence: CASSPSQGVRTEAFF.

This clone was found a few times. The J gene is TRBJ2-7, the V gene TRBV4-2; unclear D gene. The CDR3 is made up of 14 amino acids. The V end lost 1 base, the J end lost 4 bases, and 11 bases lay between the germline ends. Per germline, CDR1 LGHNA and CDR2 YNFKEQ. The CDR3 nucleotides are TGTGCCAGCAGCCAAGGGGCCAACGATTACGAGCAGTACTTC. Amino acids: CASSQGANDYEQYF.

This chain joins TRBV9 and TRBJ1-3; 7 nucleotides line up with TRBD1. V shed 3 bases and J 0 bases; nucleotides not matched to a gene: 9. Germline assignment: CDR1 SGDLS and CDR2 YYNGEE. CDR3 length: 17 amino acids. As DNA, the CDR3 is TGTGCCAGCAGCGCGACGACAGGGTTAAACTCTGGAAACACCATATATTTT. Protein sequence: CASSATTGLNSGNTIYF.

CDR3 DNA sequence: TGCGCCAGCAGCTTGAAGGCGCGGAGCGGCTCTGGGGCCAACGTCCTGACTTTC. It codes for CASSLKARSGSGANVLTF. The rearrangement uses TRBV5-1 and TRBJ2-6, with D perhaps matching TRBD2 (5 bases). Germline CDR1 reads SGHRS; CDR2 reads YFSETQ. The CDR3 is 18 residues long. The ends were cut back, 1 base at V and 0 bases at J, with 14 bases in the middle.

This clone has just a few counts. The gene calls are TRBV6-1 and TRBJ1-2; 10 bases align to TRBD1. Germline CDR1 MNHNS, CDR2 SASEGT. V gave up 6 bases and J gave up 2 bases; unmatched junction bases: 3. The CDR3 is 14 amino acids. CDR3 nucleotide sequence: TGTGCCAGCAGCGAGACAGGGGGCAACTATGGCTACACCTTC. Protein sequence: CASSETGGNYGYTF.

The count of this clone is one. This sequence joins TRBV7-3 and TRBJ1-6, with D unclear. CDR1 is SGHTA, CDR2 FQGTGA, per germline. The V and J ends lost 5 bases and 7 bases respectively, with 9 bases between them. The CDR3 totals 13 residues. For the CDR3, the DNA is TGTGCCAGCAGCAATGGGCTCAATTCACCCCTCCACTTT. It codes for CASSNGLNSPLHF.

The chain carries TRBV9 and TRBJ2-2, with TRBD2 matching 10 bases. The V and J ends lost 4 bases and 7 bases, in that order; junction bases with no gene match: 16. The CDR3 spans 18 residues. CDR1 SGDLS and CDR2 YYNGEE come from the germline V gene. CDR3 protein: CASSLRSVGTSVGGELFF. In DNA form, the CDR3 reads TGTGCCAGCAGCCTGAGGTCGGTTGGGACTAGCGTAGGCGGGGAGCTGTTTTTT. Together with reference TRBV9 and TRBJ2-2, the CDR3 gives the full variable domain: DSGVTQTPKHLITATGQRVTLRCSPRSGDLSVYWYQQSLDQGLQFLIQYYNGEERAKGNILERFSAQQFPDLHSELNLSSLELGDSALYFCASSLRSVGTSVGGELFFGEGSRLTVL.

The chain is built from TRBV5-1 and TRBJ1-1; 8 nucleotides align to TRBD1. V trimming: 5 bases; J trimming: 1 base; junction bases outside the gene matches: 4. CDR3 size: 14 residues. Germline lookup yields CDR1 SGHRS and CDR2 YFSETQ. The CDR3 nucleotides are TGCGCCAGCAGGGGACAGGCCGAGAACACTGAAGCTTTCTTT. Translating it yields CASRGQAENTEAFF. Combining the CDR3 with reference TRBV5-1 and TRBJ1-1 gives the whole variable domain KAGVTQTPRYLIKTRGQQVTLSCSPISGHRSVSWYQQTPGQGLQFLFEYFSETQRNKGNFPGRFSGRQFSNSRSEMNVSTLELGDSALYLCASRGQAENTEAFFGQGTRLTVV.

This CDR3 reads CASSLQSAEGGEKLFF. The CDR3 DNA is TGTGCCAGCAGCTTGCAAAGCGCGGAGGGCGGTGAAAAACTGTTTTTT. J is TRBJ1-4 and V is TRBV7-2; D unclear. The CDR3 contains 16 residues. Germline V CDR1 and CDR2: SGHTA, FQGNSA. V was shortened by 3 bases and J by 7 bases, with 18 bases between the two germline ends.

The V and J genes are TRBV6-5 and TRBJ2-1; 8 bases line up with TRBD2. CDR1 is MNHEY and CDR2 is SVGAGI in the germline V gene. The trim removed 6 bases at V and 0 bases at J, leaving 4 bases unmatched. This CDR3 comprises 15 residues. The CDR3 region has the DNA TGTGCCAGCAGCCGGGGGGGGAGCTCCTACAATGAGCAGTTCTTC. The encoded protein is CASSRGGSSYNEQFF.

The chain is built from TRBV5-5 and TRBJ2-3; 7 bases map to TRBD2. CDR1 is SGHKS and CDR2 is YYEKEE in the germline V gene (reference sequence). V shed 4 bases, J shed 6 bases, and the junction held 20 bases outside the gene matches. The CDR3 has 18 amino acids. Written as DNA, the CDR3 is TGTGCCAGCAGCCTAGAGCAGGGCGGGGGTTTTTACTTGGATACGCAGTATTTT. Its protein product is CASSLEQGGGFYLDTQYF. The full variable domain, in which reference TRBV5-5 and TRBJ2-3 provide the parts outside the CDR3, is DAGVTQSPTHLIKTRGQQVTLRCSPISGHKSVSWYQQVLGQGPQFIFQYYEKEERGRGNFPDRFSARQFPNYSSELNVNALLLGDSALYLCASSLEQGGGFYLDTQYFGPGTRLTVL.

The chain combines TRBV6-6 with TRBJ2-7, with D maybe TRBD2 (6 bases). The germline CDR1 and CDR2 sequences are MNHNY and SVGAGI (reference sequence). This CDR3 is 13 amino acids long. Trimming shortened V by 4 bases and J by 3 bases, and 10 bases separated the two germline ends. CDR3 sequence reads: CASSWGLSYEQYF. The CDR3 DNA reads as TGTGCCAGCAGTTGGGGACTTAGCTACGAGCAGTACTTC.

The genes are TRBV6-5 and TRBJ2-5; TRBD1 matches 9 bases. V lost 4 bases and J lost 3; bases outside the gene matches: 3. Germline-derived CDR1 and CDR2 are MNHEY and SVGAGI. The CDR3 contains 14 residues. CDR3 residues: CASSWDREEETQYF. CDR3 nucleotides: TGTGCCAGCAGTTGGGACAGGGAGGAAGAGACCCAGTACTTC.

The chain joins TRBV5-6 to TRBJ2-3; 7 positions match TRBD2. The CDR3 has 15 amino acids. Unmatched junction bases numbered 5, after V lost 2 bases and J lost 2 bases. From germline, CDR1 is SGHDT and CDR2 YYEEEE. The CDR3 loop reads CASSFMGGDTDTQYF. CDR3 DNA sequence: TGTGCCAGCAGCTTTATGGGGGGGGACACAGATACGCAGTATTTT. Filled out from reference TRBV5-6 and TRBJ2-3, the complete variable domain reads DAGVTQSPTHLIKTRGQQVTLRCSPKSGHDTVSWYQQALGQGPQFIFQYYEEEERQRGNFPDRFSGHQFPNYSSELNVNALLLGDSALYLCASSFMGGDTDTQYFGPGTRLTVL.

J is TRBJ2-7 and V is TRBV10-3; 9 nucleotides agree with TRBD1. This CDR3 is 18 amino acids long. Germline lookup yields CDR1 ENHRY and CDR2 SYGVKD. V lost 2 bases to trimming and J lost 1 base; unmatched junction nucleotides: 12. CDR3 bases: TGTGCCATCAGTGAGGGAACAGGGGGCGCATCGAGATCCTACGAGCAGTACTTC. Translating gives CAISEGTGGASRSYEQYF.